This is a list of T cell receptor beta chains from one sample in a study of blood T cell repertoires in COVID-19. Profiled with immunoSEQ multiplex PCR; TCRdb holds only in-frame clones, not every one. The table shows about 170,000 clones, with 80% to 85% occurring only once. Specimen: peripheral blood. The receptors stem from a human donor with acute or convalescent COVID-19. The donor label of this sample is uncertain. Each CDR3 is given without its conserved first and last residue.

>TRBV14|TRBJ2-2
ASSLLAGLRGTGELF
>TRBV5-1|TRBJ2-7
ASSPTTGGVNEQY
>TRBV9|TRBJ1-6
ASSAETGSSPLH
>TRBV6-5|TRBJ2-2
ASSSRASGTGELF
>TRBV2|TRBJ1-1
ASSLRDRSNTEAF
>TRBV30|TRBJ1-2
AWSVTGSGYGYT
>TRBV10-3|TRBJ1-5
AITQGSNQPQH
>TRBV9|TRBJ1-1
ASSETTGTPNTEAF
>TRBV2|TRBJ1-2
ASSDREVGGYGYT
>TRBV15|TRBJ2-5
ATSRDRTGGEETQY
>TRBV29-1|TRBJ1-5
SVRQGVSQPQH
>TRBV5-8|TRBJ1-3
ASSIGQGMGGNTIY
>TRBV5-4|TRBJ2-1
ASSQSGRGYNEQF
>TRBV7-3|TRBJ2-3
ASSLGLSAGNTQY
>TRBV11-2|TRBJ1-2
ASTRDRAGGYT
>TRBV30|TRBJ1-3
AWSVSVYSGNTIY
>TRBV29-1|TRBJ2-3
SVEVQGADTQY
>TRBV5-1|TRBJ2-2
ASSLTSGSRDGELF
>TRBV4-2|TRBJ2-4
ASSQENGVAKNIQY
>TRBV3-1/TRBV3-2|TRBJ1-2
ASSQEGPFYGYT
>TRBV7-3|TRBJ2-6
AGSSDRGGANVLT
>TRBV3-1/TRBV3-2|TRBJ2-3
ASSQGWLSTDTQY
>TRBV6-5|TRBJ1-1
ASYRGLEDNTEAF
>TRBV9|TRBJ1-4
ASSVQTTNEKLF
>TRBV10-3|TRBJ2-1
AISAGSDSGHEQF
>TRBV5-1|TRBJ1-1
ASRREQGAGGGTEAF
>TRBV2|TRBJ2-2
ASSSSNTGELF
>TRBV6-5|TRBJ1-6
ASRIDPSNSPLH
>TRBV5-1|TRBJ2-7
ASTPDGTPGREQY
>TRBV11-2|TRBJ1-2
ASSDSSNYGYT
>TRBV18|TRBJ1-2
ASSPLDDAGGYGYT
>TRBV4-1|TRBJ2-5
ASSKLAGVSRVETQY
>TRBV6-1|TRBJ1-2
ASSEPRTDATNYGYT
>TRBV28|TRBJ2-3
ASSLAGAGETDTQY
>TRBV13|TRBJ2-5
ASSSGLAVQETQY
>TRBV10-3|TRBJ2-7
AISGIEGFRSYEQY
>TRBV5-1|TRBJ2-7
ASSSTEYEQY
>TRBV5-1|TRBJ2-5
ASSAGLAEETQY
>TRBV18|TRBJ1-5
ASSPGQGSNQPQH
>TRBV5-1|TRBJ1-3
ASSLRGLSGNTIY
>TRBV7-2|TRBJ2-3
ASSLIDRVDTQY
>TRBV7-2|TRBJ1-3
ASSDQVQPGNTIY
>TRBV2|TRBJ2-1
ASSETSGSWNEQF
>TRBV6-5|TRBJ1-3
ASSFRRTGSGNTIY
>TRBV6-4|TRBJ2-1
ASRTSGGHEQF
>TRBV7-9|TRBJ2-7
ASSQGTSSEQY
>TRBV19|TRBJ2-3
ASRAGPSTDTQY
>TRBV30|TRBJ2-4
AWSVGGADIQY
>TRBV15|TRBJ1-4
ATSRVRVNDEKLF
>TRBV6-5|TRBJ1-6
ASSYSTGLPRTLH
>TRBV19|TRBJ2-3
ASSQGRDTQY
>TRBV6-1|TRBJ2-2
ASSEGLARDTGELF
>TRBV6-5|TRBJ2-2
ASSYLGAAIAGELF
>TRBV27|TRBJ2-1
ASSLTGMGYNEQF
>TRBV3-1/TRBV3-2|TRBJ2-7
ASRAPGRSYEQY
>TRBV3-1/TRBV3-2|TRBJ1-1
ASSPQQWGMNTEAF
>TRBV29-1|TRBJ2-3
SVAAGVGTDTQY
>TRBV10-1|TRBJ2-1
ASSDPAGGPEF
>TRBV11-2|TRBJ2-3
ASSFGTYDDTQY
>TRBV21-1|TRBJ2-7
ASSKSPRRQGASYEQY